The T cell receptor (beta chain) under discussion was sequenced for a study of T cells in localized non-small cell lung cancer (dated by TCRdb to 2018 to 2020). Looking at the study overall: The study examined T cell repertoires in a few hundred patients with early-stage NSCLC and compared tumors with uninvolved tumor-adjacent lungs. The cohort comprised 200 to 300 treatment-naïve NSCLC patients with resected, localized lung tumors. The mean age of the NSCLC patients was about 64 years, with 120 to 150 men and about a hundred women. What the study reported, not specific to this receptor: Of the top 100 tumor clones, a median of roughly 53 were detected in paired uninvolved adjacent lung; 28 were also among that lung's top 100. Since the design was exploratory, TCR variables were selected using unadjusted p-values with no false-discovery rate correction. Because multi-region sequencing of the tumors was not done, intratumor heterogeneity could not be ruled out. The highest T cell clonality was observed in uninvolved tumor-adjacent lung, where clonality exceeded that of tumor, suggesting that antigenic responses were more focused in uninvolved tumor-adjacent lung. Higher blood T cell density associated with longer overall survival, while higher adjacent-lung clonality associated with shorter survival.

Sequences SGHDN (CDR1) and FVKESK (CDR2) are obtained from the germline V gene. The V end loses 2 bases and the J end loses 12 bases, and a stretch of 16 bases separates them. Taken from cysteine to phenylalanine, the CDR3 has 13 residues. The kept DNA is CDR3 alone, 39 bases in frame from the first base. At diagnosis, tumor, uninvolved tumor-adjacent lung and peripheral blood were collected and then preserved as a mix of FFPE and fresh-frozen material. For TCR repertoire profiling, blood samples were analyzed as peripheral blood mononuclear cells. Details on this clone: Its antigen has not been determined. Nothing much larger sits one base from this clone, and base qualities are not available.

TCR beta CDR3 regions were sequenced from DNA using the immunoSEQ Assay. The published analysis was carried out like this. To compute T cell density, TCR beta template counts were normalized to usable DNA, which was estimated by amplifying housekeeping genes. Using the preseqR package, richness was estimated by extrapolating to 120,000 templates for tissue samples and 400,000 templates for PBMC samples. Clonality was taken to be one minus Pielou's evenness. To identify tissue-enriched TCRs, differential abundance testing was run on productive amino-acid clonotypes with a minimum total count of 5 and an alpha of 0.1. The Jaccard Index and the Morisita Overlap Index were used to measure how much the repertoires overlapped between compartments. TCR beta CDR3s were clustered by GLIPH together with public tetramer-defined viral CDR3s, and at least three viral sequences plus V-gene enrichment were required for viral motifs. Imported from immuneACCESS, the table was reduced by TCRdb to in-frame sequences with V and J called. These copies leave out some clones; in studies compared against another copy, an unresolved V gene accounts for under half, and the cause of the remainder is not known. The DNA gave D and trimming, while V, J and clone size come from that table. Within this sample are about 59,000 clones, with 85% to 90% of them counted one time only. The biggest ten clones account for 20% to 25% of the sample.

Here the chain combines TRBV14 and TRBJ1-1, with the D gene call left open. The sample here was peripheral blood, taken before any cancer treatment. The source of this sequence is a man aged 40-75 years with stage I squamous cell lung carcinoma. The DNA sequence reads TGTGCCAGCAGCCAAAGGGATGCCGGAGCGACTTTCTTT. Translation gives CASSQRDAGATFF.